The source of this T cell receptor (beta chain) is a study of shared clonotypes between healthy human individuals. Naive CD8 cells were CD45RO-negative, positively selected for CCR7, excluding terminally differentiated effector memory CD45RA+ cells. Everyone who donated was a Caucasian adult who lived in Nashville, Tennessee. Findings of the study overall: Sharing across a handful of donors was seen in about 5% of naive CD4 clonotypes. Richness estimates generally favored naive over memory subsets.

Genomic DNA from each subset was divided evenly over several immunoSEQ plates. Measured with immunoSEQ multiplex PCR; TCRdb has only the in-frame clones, and not every one. The sample includes roughly 850,000 clones, about 96% seen only once; the top ten take around 0.21%. Of note for this clone: What it binds is unknown.

The TCR was taken from a man aged 30 to 45 in good health. Sequencing was carried out using naive CD8+ T cells sorted from blood.

Here the CDR3 reads CASSSLVAGSYEQYF. DNA for the CDR3: TGTGCCAGCAGTTCCTTGGTAGCGGGGTCCTACGAGCAGTACTTC. This sequence joins TRBV27 and TRBJ2-7, with 8 positions matching TRBD2. CDR1 MNHEY and CDR2 SMNVEV come from the germline V gene (reference sequence). The CDR3 has 15 amino acids. J gave up 1 base and V 4 bases, and 6 bases lay outside the gene matches.